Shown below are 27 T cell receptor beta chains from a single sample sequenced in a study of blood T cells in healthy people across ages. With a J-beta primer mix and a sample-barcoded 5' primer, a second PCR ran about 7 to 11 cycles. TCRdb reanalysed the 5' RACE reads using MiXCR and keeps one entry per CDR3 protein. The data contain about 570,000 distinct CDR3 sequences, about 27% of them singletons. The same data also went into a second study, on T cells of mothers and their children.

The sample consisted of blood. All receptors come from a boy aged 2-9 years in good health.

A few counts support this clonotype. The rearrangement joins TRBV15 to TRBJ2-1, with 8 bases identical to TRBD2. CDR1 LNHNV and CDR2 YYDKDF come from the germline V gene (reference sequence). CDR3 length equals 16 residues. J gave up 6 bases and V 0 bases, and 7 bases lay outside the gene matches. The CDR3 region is CATSRDRAGAFNEQFF. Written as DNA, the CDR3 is TGTGCCACCAGCAGAGATCGAGCGGGGGCCTTCAATGAGCAGTTCTTC.

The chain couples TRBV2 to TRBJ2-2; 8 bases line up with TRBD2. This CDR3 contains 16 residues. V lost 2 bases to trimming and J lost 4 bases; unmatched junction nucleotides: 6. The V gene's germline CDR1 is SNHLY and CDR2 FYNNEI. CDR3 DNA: TGTGCCAGCAGTGAATCGGGGGGGTCAATCACCGGGGAGCTGTTTTTT. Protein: CASSESGGSITGELFF.

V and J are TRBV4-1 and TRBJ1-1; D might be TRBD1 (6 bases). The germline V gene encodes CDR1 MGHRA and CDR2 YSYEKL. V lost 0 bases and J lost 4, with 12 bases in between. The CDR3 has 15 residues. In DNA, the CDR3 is TGCGCCAGCAGCCAAGATGTGCTCAGGGGCACTGAAGCTTTCTTT. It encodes CASSQDVLRGTEAFF.

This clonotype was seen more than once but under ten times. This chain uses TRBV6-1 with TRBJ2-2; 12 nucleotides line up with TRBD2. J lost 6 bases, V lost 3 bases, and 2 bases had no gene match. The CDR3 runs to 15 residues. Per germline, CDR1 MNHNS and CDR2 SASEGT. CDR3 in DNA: TGTGCCAGCAGTGATGGACTAGCGGGGTCCGGGGAGCTGTTTTTT. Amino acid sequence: CASSDGLAGSGELFF.

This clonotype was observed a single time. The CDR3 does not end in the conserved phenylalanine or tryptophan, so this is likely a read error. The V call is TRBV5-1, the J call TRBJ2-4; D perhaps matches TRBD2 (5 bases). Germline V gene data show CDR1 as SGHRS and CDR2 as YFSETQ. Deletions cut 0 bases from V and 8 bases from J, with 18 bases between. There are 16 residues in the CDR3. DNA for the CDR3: TGCGCCAGCAGCTTGGACGGACTGGCGGGTGGGGACATTCAGTACCTC. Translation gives CASSLDGLAGGDIQYL.

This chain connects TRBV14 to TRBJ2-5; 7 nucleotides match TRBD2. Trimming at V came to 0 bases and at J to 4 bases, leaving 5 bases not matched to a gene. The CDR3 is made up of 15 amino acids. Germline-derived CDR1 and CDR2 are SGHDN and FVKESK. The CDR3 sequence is CASSQELTSRETQYF. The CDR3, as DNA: TGTGCCAGCAGCCAAGAACTGACTAGCCGAGAGACCCAGTACTTC.

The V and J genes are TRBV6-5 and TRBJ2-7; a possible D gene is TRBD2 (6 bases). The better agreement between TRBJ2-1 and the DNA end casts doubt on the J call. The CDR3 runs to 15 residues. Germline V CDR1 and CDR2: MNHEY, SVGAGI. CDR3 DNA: TGTGCCAGCACCTCCGGAGAGGGACTCGGGAATGAGCAGTTCTTC. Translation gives CASTSGEGLGNEQFF.

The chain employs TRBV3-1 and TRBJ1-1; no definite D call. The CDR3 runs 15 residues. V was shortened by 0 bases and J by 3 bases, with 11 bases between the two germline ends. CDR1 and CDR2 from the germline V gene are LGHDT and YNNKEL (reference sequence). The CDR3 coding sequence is TGTGCCAGCAGCCAAGAGGGCAGGTGGTACACTGAAGCTTTCTTT. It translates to CASSQEGRWYTEAFF. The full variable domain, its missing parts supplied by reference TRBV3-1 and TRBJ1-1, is DTAVSQTPKYLVTQMGNDKSIKCEQNLGHDTMYWYKQDSKKFLKIMFSYNNKELIINETVPNRFSPKSPDKAHLNLHINSLELGDSAVYFCASSQEGRWYTEAFFGQGTRLTVV.

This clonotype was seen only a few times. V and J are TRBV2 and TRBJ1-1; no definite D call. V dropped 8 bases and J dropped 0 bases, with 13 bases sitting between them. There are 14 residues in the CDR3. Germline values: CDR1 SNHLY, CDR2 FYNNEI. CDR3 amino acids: CASGPGVMNTEAFF. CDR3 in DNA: TGTGCCAGCGGGCCAGGAGTGATGAACACTGAAGCTTTCTTT.

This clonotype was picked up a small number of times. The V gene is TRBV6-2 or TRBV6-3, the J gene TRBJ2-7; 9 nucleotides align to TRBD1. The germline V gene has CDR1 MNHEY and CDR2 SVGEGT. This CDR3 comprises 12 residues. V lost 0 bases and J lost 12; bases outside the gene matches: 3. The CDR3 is CASSYSTGQGYF. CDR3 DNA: TGTGCCAGCAGTTACTCGACGGGACAGGGGTACTTC.

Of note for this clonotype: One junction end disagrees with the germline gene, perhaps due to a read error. The CDR3 DNA reads as TGTGCTAGTGGTTTGCGCGGGACTAGCGGTTACAATCAGCAGTTCTTC. Residues: CASGLRGTSGYNQQFF. The chain couples TRBV12-5 to TRBJ2-1, with 11 bases fitting TRBD2. The CDR3 runs to 16 residues. Germline CDR1 LGHNT, CDR2 FRNRAP.

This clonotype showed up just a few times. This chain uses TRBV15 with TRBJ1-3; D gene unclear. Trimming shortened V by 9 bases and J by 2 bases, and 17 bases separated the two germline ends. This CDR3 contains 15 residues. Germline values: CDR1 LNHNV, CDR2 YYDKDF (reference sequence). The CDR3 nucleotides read TGTGCCACTAAGGAGAAGAGTGGGGCTGGAAACACCATATATTTT. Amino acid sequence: CATKEKSGAGNTIYF.

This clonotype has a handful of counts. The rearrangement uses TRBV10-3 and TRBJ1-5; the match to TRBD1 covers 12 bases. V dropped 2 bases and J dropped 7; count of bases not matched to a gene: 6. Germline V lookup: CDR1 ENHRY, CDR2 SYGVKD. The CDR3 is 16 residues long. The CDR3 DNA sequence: TGTGCCATCAGTGAGGGGTCCGGGACAGGGGGCCAGCCCCAGCATTTT. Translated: CAISEGSGTGGQPQHF.

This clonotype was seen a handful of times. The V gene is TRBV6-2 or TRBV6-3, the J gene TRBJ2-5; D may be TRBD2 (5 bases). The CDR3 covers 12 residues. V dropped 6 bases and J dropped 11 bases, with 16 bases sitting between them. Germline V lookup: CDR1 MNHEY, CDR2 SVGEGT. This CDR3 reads CASSRISWEQYF. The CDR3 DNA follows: TGTGCCAGCAGCCGTATATCGTGGGAGCAGTACTTC.

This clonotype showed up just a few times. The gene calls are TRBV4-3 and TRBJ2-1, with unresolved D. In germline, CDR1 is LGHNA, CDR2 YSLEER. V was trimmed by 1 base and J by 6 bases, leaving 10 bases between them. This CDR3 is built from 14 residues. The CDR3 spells CASSQVPGRNEQFF. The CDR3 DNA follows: TGCGCCAGCAGCCAAGTCCCCGGGCGCAATGAGCAGTTCTTC.

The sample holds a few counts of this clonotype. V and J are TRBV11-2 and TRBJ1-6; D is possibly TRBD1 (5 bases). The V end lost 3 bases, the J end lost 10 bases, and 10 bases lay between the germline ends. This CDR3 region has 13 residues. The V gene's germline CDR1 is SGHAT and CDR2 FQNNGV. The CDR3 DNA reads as TGTGCCAGCAGCTTGGGGGGGATGTCACCCCTCCACTTT. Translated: CASSLGGMSPLHF.

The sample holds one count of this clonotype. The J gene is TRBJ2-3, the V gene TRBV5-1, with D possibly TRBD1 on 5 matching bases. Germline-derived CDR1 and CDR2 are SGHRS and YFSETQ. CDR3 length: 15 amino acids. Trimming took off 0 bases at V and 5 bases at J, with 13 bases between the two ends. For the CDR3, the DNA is TGCGCCAGCAGCTTGGCCAATCCGCAGGGAGATACGCAGTATTTT. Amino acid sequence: CASSLANPQGDTQYF.

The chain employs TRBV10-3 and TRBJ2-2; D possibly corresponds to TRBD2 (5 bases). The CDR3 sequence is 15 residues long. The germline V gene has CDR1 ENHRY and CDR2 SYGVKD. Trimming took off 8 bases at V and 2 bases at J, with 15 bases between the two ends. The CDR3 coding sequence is TGTGCCATCGGGCCTGAAGCGGTAAACACCGGGGAGCTGTTTTTT. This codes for CAIGPEAVNTGELFF.

The CDR3 sequence: CASSLDWRETRYEQYF. In nucleotides, the CDR3 is TGTGCCAGCAGCTTAGATTGGCGGGAGACGAGGTATGAGCAGTACTTC. This chain joins TRBV7-2 and TRBJ2-5, with 7 bases identical to TRBD2. The CDR3 spans 16 residues. V gave up 1 base and J gave up 11 bases; unmatched junction bases: 16. Germline V CDR1 and CDR2: SGHTA, FQGNSA.

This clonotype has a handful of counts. The DNA for the CDR3 is TGTGCCAGCAGCCTACGACTAGCGGGGAGCTTCGGAGAGACCCAGTACTTC. Amino acid sequence: CASSLRLAGSFGETQYF. The chain recombines TRBV7-9 with TRBJ2-5; 11 bases line up with TRBD2. The ends lost 5 bases at V and 4 bases at J; junction bases unmatched: 12. This CDR3 comprises 17 residues. Germline V gene lookup returns CDR1 SEHNR and CDR2 FQNEAQ (reference sequence).

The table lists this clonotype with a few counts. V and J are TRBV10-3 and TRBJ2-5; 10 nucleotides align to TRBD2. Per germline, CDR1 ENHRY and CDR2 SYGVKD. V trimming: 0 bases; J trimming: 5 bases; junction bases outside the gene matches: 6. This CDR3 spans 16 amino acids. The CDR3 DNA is TGTGCCATCAGTGAGTCTCTAGCGGGAGAAGATGAGACCCAGTACTTC. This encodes CAISESLAGEDETQYF.

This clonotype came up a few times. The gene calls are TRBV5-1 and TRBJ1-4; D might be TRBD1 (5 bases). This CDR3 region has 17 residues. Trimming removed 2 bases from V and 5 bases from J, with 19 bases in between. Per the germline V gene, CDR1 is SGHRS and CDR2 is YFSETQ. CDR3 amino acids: CASSFGTGDPRNEKLFF. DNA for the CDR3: TGCGCCAGCAGCTTCGGAACGGGGGATCCAAGGAATGAAAAACTGTTTTTT.

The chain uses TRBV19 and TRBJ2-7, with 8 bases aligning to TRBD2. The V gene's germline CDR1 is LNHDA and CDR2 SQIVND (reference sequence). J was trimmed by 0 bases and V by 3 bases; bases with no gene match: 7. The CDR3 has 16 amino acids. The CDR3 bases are TGTGCCAGTAGTATGGCGGGAGGCCCGAGCTCCTACGAGCAGTACTTC. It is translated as CASSMAGGPSSYEQYF.

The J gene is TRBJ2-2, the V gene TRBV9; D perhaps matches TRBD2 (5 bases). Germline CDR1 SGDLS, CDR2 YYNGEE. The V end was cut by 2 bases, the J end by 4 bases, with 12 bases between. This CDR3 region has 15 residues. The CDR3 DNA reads TGTGCCAGCAGCGTTATGGCTAGCCTCACCGGGGAGCTGTTTTTT. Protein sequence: CASSVMASLTGELFF.

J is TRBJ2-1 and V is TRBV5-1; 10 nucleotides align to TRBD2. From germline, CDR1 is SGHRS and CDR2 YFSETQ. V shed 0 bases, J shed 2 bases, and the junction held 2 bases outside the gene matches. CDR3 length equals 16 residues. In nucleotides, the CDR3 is TGCGCCAGCAGCTTGGCTAGCGGGAGCCCCTACAATGAGCAGTTCTTC. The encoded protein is CASSLASGSPYNEQFF.

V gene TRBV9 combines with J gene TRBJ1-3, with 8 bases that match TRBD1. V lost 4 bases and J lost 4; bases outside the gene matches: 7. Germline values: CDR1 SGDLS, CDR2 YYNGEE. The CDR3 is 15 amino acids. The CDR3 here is CASSMDRASGNTIYF. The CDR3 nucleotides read TGTGCCAGCAGCATGGACAGGGCTTCAGGAAACACCATATATTTT.

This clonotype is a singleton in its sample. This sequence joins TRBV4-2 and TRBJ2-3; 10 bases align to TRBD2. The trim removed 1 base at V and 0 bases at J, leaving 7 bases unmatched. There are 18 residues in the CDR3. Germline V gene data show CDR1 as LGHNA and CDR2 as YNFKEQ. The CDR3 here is CASSQGLAGAYSTDTQYF. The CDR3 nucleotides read TGTGCCAGCAGCCAAGGGCTAGCGGGGGCCTATAGCACAGATACGCAGTATTTT.